This T cell receptor beta chain was sequenced during a study of T-cell memory formation after mild COVID-19. Whole-study results and caveats: Proof of SARS-CoV-2 specificity was absent for the second-wave clones that crested on day 37.

As for this clonotype: Its specificity is not known.

In TCRdb, the 5' RACE reads were re-called with MiXCR into one record per CDR3 protein. This sample yields roughly 300,000 distinct CDR3 sequences, of which roughly an eighth are seen a single time; 20% to 25% belongs to the top ten. Sequencing used PBMCs or a T cell subset sorted from them (not recorded which). The receptor was derived from a man younger than 35 who had mild COVID-19 (a few samples of this study predate the infection). Cell type and time point are not known.

CDR3 nucleotide sequence: TGTGCCAGCAGCTTGCCCAGCCAAGAGACCCAGTACTTC. Translating gives CASSLPSQETQYF. The rearrangement links TRBV5-6 to TRBJ2-5; D is undetermined. V dropped 1 base and J dropped 1 base, with 5 bases sitting between them. The CDR3 is made up of 13 amino acids. Germline V lookup: CDR1 SGHDT, CDR2 YYEEEE.